This T cell receptor (beta chain) originates from a study of CD8 T cells in ankylosing spondylitis. A quantitative 5'-RACE method, one with molecular barcodes, was used to make TCR beta libraries. One entry per CDR3 protein, called by TCRdb with MiXCR from the 5' RACE reads. The profile covers some 87,000 distinct CDR3 sequences, with about 9% appearing a single time and 4% to 5.5% taken by the ten largest. Study-wide results and caveats: Reactive arthritis synovial fluid and blood previously showed some of these motif variants. Roughly eight highly homologous variants formed a TCR beta motif that appeared characteristic of ankylosing spondylitis blood.

CDR3 size: 18 residues. V was cut by 7 bases and J by 0 bases, with 23 bases left in between. In the case of this clonotype: Its antigen is currently unknown. This may be a read error, as it is one base from a much larger clone.

The sequencing input was blood, either unsorted or a sorted T cell fraction (not recorded which). The chain combines TRBV23-1 with TRBJ2-3; D is unclear. TRBV23-1 carries the ORF label, with uncertain function. The sequence came from a male donor with ankylosing spondylitis or in good health (not recorded which). The CDR3: CASIIKEVRPKSTDTQYF. The CDR3 DNA reads as TGCGCCAGCATCATCAAGGAAGTCAGACCCAAGAGCACAGATACGCAGTATTTT.